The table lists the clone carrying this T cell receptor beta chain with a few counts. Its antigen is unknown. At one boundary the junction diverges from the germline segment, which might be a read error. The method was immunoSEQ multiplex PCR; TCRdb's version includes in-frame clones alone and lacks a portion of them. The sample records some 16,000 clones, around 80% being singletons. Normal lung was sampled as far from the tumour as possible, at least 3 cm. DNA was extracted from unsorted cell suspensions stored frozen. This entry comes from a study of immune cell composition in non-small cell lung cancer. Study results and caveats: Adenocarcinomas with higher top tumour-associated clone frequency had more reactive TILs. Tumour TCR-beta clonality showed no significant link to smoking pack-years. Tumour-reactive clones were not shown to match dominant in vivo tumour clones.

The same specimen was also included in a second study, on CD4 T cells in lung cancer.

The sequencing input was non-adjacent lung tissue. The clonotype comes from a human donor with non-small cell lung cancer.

The CDR3 here is CASSRGLGETQYF. In DNA form, the CDR3 reads TGTGCTAGCAGCCGGGGACTAGGAGAGACCCAGTACTTC. The rearrangement links TRBV7-7 to TRBJ2-5; 8 positions agree with TRBD2. CDR3 size: 13 residues. CDR1 SSHAT and CDR2 FNYEAQ come from the germline V gene (reference sequence).